One and the same sample provided the 30 T cell receptor beta chains below, sequenced in a study of blood T cell repertoires in COVID-19. Profiled with immunoSEQ multiplex PCR; TCRdb holds only in-frame clones, not every one. The sample gives roughly 140,000 clones, around 80% of which show up once; 38% is in the top ten. Sequencing input: peripheral blood. These receptor sequences come from a human donor in a cohort sampled during active COVID-19.

CDR3 coding DNA: TGTGCCAGCAGCCCCTTCCATCGGACAGGGAGTTTTGGTACGCAGTATTTT. Translated, it gives CASSPFHRTGSFGTQYF. The V and J genes are TRBV14 and TRBJ2-3; 8 bases match TRBD1. Unmatched junction bases numbered 17, after V lost 4 bases and J lost 8 bases. Germline V lookup: CDR1 SGHDN, CDR2 FVKESK. This CDR3 comprises 17 residues.

For the CDR3, the DNA is TGTGCCTGGAGTACCCAGAACAATCAGCCCCAGCATTTT. It encodes CAWSTQNNQPQHF. The genes are TRBV30 and TRBJ1-5, with no clear D. CDR1 and CDR2 from the germline V gene are GTSNPN and SVGIG (reference sequence). The V end was cut by 2 bases, the J end by 3 bases, with 8 bases between. The CDR3 consists of 13 residues.

The V gene is TRBV6-5, the J gene TRBJ1-2; no firm D call. V was cut by 2 bases and J by 4 bases, with 8 bases left in between. This CDR3 is built from 13 residues. Looked up from germline, CDR1 is MNHEY and CDR2 is SVGAGI. This CDR3 reads CASSYAGSYGYTF. In DNA, the CDR3 is TGTGCCAGCAGTTACGCGGGTTCCTATGGCTACACCTTC.

V usage is TRBV4-3 and J usage is TRBJ1-3; D is undetermined. The ends were cut back, 0 bases at V and 0 bases at J, with 9 bases in the middle. The length of the CDR3 is 16 residues. Germline CDR1 LGHNA, CDR2 YSLEER. The chain's CDR3 is CASSQDAGLSGNTIYF. CDR3 in DNA: TGCGCCAGCAGCCAAGACGCAGGTCTCTCTGGAAACACCATATATTTT.

The rearrangement joins TRBV15 to TRBJ2-4, with D perhaps TRBD2 (6 bases). The ends were cut back, 2 bases at V and 6 bases at J, with 14 bases in the middle. The CDR3 has 15 residues. Germline CDR1 reads LNHNV; CDR2 reads YYDKDF (reference sequence). CDR3 protein: CATSRYGTSLNIQYF. CDR3 nucleotides: TGTGCCACCAGCAGATACGGGACTTCTCTAAACATTCAGTACTTC.

This rearrangement joins TRBV29-1 to TRBJ2-2; D is undetermined. This CDR3 contains 13 residues. The germline V gene has CDR1 SQVTM and CDR2 ANQGSEA. The germline V and J ends were trimmed by 7 bases and 3 bases, with 12 bases remaining between them. The CDR3 sequence: CSGPDKDTGELFF. The CDR3 coding sequence is TGCAGCGGCCCAGACAAAGACACCGGGGAGCTGTTTTTT.

The chain joins TRBV4-3 to TRBJ1-2; TRBD1 is a possible D gene (5 bases). Trimming cost V 5 bases and J 0 bases, with 13 bases left between them. This CDR3 region has 15 residues. CDR1 and CDR2 (germline): LGHNA, YSLEER. The CDR3 reads CASSLGDSSNYGYTF. CDR3 in DNA: TGCGCCAGCAGCTTAGGCGACAGCTCTAACTATGGCTACACCTTC.

J is TRBJ1-1 and V is TRBV5-1; TRBD1 is a possible D gene (5 bases). Germline-derived CDR1 and CDR2 are SGHRS and YFSETQ. V dropped 0 bases and J dropped 4 bases, with 10 bases sitting between them. The CDR3 runs 14 residues. The CDR3 sequence is CASSLVVQGTEAFF. The CDR3 nucleotides are TGCGCCAGCAGCTTGGTTGTCCAGGGCACTGAAGCTTTCTTT.

The rearrangement links TRBV5-1 to TRBJ2-7, with D hard to call. The CDR3 runs to 12 residues. With 3 bases removed from V and 4 bases from J, the gap between germline ends came to 8 bases. Germline assignment: CDR1 SGHRS and CDR2 YFSETQ. For the CDR3, the DNA is TGCGCCAGCAGCTCCACTGAATACGAGCAGTACTTC. It encodes CASSSTEYEQYF.

In DNA, the CDR3 is TGCGCCAGCAGCTTGGGGACACATATGACAGTTTCCAGTCCTGGAAACACCATATATTTT. It translates to CASSLGTHMTVSSPGNTIYF. This sequence joins TRBV5-1 and TRBJ1-3, with D possibly matching TRBD1 (5 bases). Germline CDR1 SGHRS, CDR2 YFSETQ. V was cut by 0 bases and J by 2 bases, with 24 bases left in between. The CDR3 sequence is 20 residues long.

This rearrangement joins TRBV6-2 or TRBV6-3 to TRBJ1-5; 8 nucleotides match TRBD1. Germline V gene sequence: CDR1 MNHEY, CDR2 SVGEGT. After removal of 2 bases from V and 6 bases from J, the junction contained 3 bases not matched to a gene. The CDR3 totals 14 residues. The CDR3 is CASSYRTGFQPQHF. DNA of the CDR3: TGTGCCAGCAGTTACAGGACAGGGTTTCAGCCCCAGCATTTT.

The chain recombines TRBV5-1 with TRBJ2-3, with TRBD2 identical over 7 bases. The CDR3 is 17 residues long. The V gene's germline CDR1 is SGHRS and CDR2 YFSETQ. J lost 1 base, V lost 0 bases, and 8 bases had no gene match. In nucleotides, the CDR3 is TGCGCCAGCAGCTTGGCTCTCCGCGGGGGTCGCACAGATACGCAGTATTTT. Translating it yields CASSLALRGGRTDTQYF.

The chain combines TRBV30 with TRBJ2-3; D is undetermined. There are 16 residues in the CDR3. Germline-derived CDR1 and CDR2 are GTSNPN and SVGIG (reference sequence). With 0 bases removed from V and 2 bases from J, the gap between germline ends came to 15 bases. The CDR3 region has the DNA TGTGCCTGGAGTGTAGAAATGGCTTCCCTCACAGATACGCAGTATTTT. It translates to CAWSVEMASLTDTQYF. Looking up the rest from reference TRBV30 and TRBJ2-3 gives the full variable domain: SQTIHQWPATLVQPVGSPLSLECTVEGTSNPNLYWYRQAAGRGLQLLFYSVGIGQISSEVPQNLSASRPQDRQFILSSKKLLLSDSGFYLCAWSVEMASLTDTQYFGPGTRLTVL.

This chain joins TRBV19 and TRBJ2-1, with a tentative D call TRBD1 (6 bases). Germline values: CDR1 LNHDA, CDR2 SQIVND (reference sequence). Trimming took 3 bases from V and 0 from J, leaving 9 bases between them. This CDR3 is built from 15 residues. This CDR3 reads CASSIQGSSYNEQFF. The CDR3 nucleotides read TGTGCCAGTAGTATTCAGGGGAGCTCCTACAATGAGCAGTTCTTC.

V and J are TRBV6-4 and TRBJ1-1; D not certain. The V and J ends lost 6 bases and 4 bases respectively, with 15 bases between them. The CDR3 totals 14 residues. Germline lookup yields CDR1 MRHNA and CDR2 SNTAGT. The chain's CDR3 is CASSAWAGGTEAFF. In DNA, the CDR3 is TGTGCCAGCAGCGCCTGGGCCGGAGGCACTGAAGCTTTCTTT.

The rearrangement uses TRBV4-3 and TRBJ2-7; possible D gene TRBD2, 6 bases. The CDR3 totals 13 residues. Looked up from germline, CDR1 is LGHNA and CDR2 is YSLEER. V shed 3 bases and J shed 4 bases, with 10 bases lying between them. CDR3 amino acids: CASSQWRGYEQYF. The CDR3 DNA sequence: TGCGCCAGCAGCCAGTGGCGGGGTTACGAGCAGTACTTC.

The gene calls are TRBV28 and TRBJ2-6; tentatively, D is TRBD1 (6 bases). In germline, CDR1 is MDHEN, CDR2 SYDVKM. The CDR3 contains 15 residues. V dropped 6 bases and J dropped 2 bases, with 11 bases sitting between them. The CDR3 coding sequence is TGTGCCAGCAGCTACAGGGCAGCTGGGGCCAACGTCCTGACTTTC. Translated: CASSYRAAGANVLTF.

V is TRBV5-1 and J is TRBJ2-2, with D possibly being TRBD1 (6 bases). V was clipped by 4 bases and J by 4 bases, with 11 bases between them. Looked up from germline, CDR1 is SGHRS and CDR2 is YFSETQ. The CDR3 spans 14 residues. DNA for the CDR3: TGCGCCAGCAGCACGGGACACCTCACCGGGGAGCTGTTTTTT. Its protein is CASSTGHLTGELFF.

V gene TRBV5-4 combines with J gene TRBJ2-2; no clear D. V was shortened by 1 base and J by 2 bases, with 3 bases between the two germline ends. Germline values: CDR1 SGHNT, CDR2 YYREEE (reference sequence). CDR3 size: 13 residues. Here the CDR3 DNA reads TGTGCCAGCAGCTTGCTCAACACCGGGGAGCTGTTTTTT. It yields the protein CASSLLNTGELFF. Variable domain in full (rest from reference TRBV5-4 and TRBJ2-2): ETGVTQSPTHLIKTRGQQVTLRCSSQSGHNTVSWYQQALGQGPQFIFQYYREEENGRGNFPPRFSGLQFPNYSSELNVNALELDDSALYLCASSLLNTGELFFGEGSRLTVL.

This chain connects TRBV6-5 to TRBJ1-6, with 7 bases matching TRBD1. V was clipped by 6 bases and J by 7 bases; unmatched bases: 6. Germline CDR1 MNHEY, CDR2 SVGAGI. CDR3 length equals 14 residues. The CDR3 DNA sequence: TGTGCCAGCAGCACCGGGACAGACAATTCACCCCTCCACTTT. This encodes CASSTGTDNSPLHF.

Details on this clone: The same CDR3 arises from other DNA sequences in this sample as well. The J gene is TRBJ1-4, the V gene TRBV5-1; maybe TRBD1 (6 bases). In germline, CDR1 is SGHRS, CDR2 YFSETQ. The CDR3 contains 14 residues. The ends were cut back, 0 bases at V and 5 bases at J, with 8 bases in the middle. For the CDR3, the DNA is TGCGCCAGCAGCTTGGGTGGGACAAATGAAAAACTGTTTTTT. This encodes CASSLGGTNEKLFF.

DNA of the CDR3: TGTGCCAGCAGCCTTGGACAGGGCCCCAGGGTAGGCTACACCTTC. Protein sequence: CASSLGQGPRVGYTF. The rearrangement joins TRBV3-1 (or the pseudogene TRBV3-2) to TRBJ1-2, with 8 nucleotides matching TRBD1. Losses at the gene ends were 4 bases for V and 8 bases for J; bases not matched to a gene: 12. The germline V gene encodes CDR1 LGHDT and CDR2 YNNKEL (reference sequence). The CDR3 runs 15 residues.

This chain joins TRBV9 and TRBJ2-1; 12 bases fit TRBD1. This CDR3 comprises 15 residues. Germline loops: CDR1 SGDLS, CDR2 YYNGEE. V was pared by 4 bases and J by 8 bases, with 7 bases of the junction left unmatched. The CDR3 nucleotides are TGTGCCAGCAGCTTCCGGGGACAGGGGGCGGATGAGCAGTTCTTC. It codes for CASSFRGQGADEQFF.

The chain combines TRBV7-2 with TRBJ2-7; perhaps TRBD1 as D (7 bases). This CDR3 is 13 amino acids long. Trimming pared 5 bases from V and 6 bases from J, leaving 14 bases between. Germline V gene data show CDR1 as SGHTA and CDR2 as FQGNSA. In nucleotides, the CDR3 is TGTGCCAGCAGCGCGGGACAGCTGGGCGAGCAGTACTTC. As protein: CASSAGQLGEQYF.

The chain carries TRBV2 and TRBJ2-2; the match to TRBD1 covers 7 bases. Per the germline V gene, CDR1 is SNHLY and CDR2 is FYNNEI. The CDR3 totals 15 residues. V shed 7 bases and J 2 bases; nucleotides not matched to a gene: 7. CDR3 residues: CASNGRQGNTGELFF. The CDR3 DNA follows: TGTGCCAGCAATGGCAGACAGGGAAACACCGGGGAGCTGTTTTTT.

This clone was picked up a small number of times. The chain uses TRBV28 and TRBJ1-6; TRBD1 aligns across 8 bases. The germline V gene has CDR1 MDHEN and CDR2 SYDVKM. J lost 1 base, V lost 2 bases, and 7 bases had no gene match. The CDR3 totals 18 residues. CDR3 DNA: TGTGCCAGCAGTTTAGGGCAGGGGGCATGGTCCTATAATTCACCCCTCCACTTT. This codes for CASSLGQGAWSYNSPLHF.

The J gene is TRBJ1-1, the V gene TRBV11-2; no reliable D call. V lost 0 bases and J 11 bases, leaving 22 bases between the germline ends. This CDR3 contains 16 residues. Germline lookup yields CDR1 SGHAT and CDR2 FQNNGV. CDR3 residues: CASSLDPVGGRKRAFF. The CDR3 nucleotides read TGTGCCAGCAGCTTAGATCCCGTTGGAGGGAGGAAAAGGGCTTTCTTT.

This clone was detected only a few times. The genes are TRBV5-1 and TRBJ1-1; D is undetermined. V dropped 0 bases and J dropped 4 bases, with 7 bases sitting between them. Germline CDR1 reads SGHRS; CDR2 reads YFSETQ. The CDR3 sequence is 13 residues long. CDR3 sequence reads: CASSLGGITEAFF. The CDR3 nucleotides read TGCGCCAGCAGCTTGGGAGGGATCACTGAAGCTTTCTTT.

The chain combines TRBV11-2 with TRBJ2-1, with 12 bases identical to TRBD2. This CDR3 is 15 amino acids long. Germline loops: CDR1 SGHAT, CDR2 FQNNGV. Losses at the gene ends were 3 bases for V and 5 bases for J; bases not matched to a gene: 2. The CDR3 DNA follows: TGTGCCAGCAGCTTTCTAGCGGGGGGGAACAATGAGCAGTTCTTC. Its protein is CASSFLAGGNNEQFF.

The chain joins TRBV5-1 to TRBJ1-4, with TRBD1 identical over 10 bases. Germline lookup yields CDR1 SGHRS and CDR2 YFSETQ. Trimming cost V 0 bases and J 10 bases; bases outside gene matches: 6. CDR3 length: 15 amino acids. CDR3 protein: CASSLEGQGFGKLFF. The CDR3 nucleotides read TGCGCCAGCAGCTTGGAGGGACAGGGGTTTGGAAAACTGTTTTTT.